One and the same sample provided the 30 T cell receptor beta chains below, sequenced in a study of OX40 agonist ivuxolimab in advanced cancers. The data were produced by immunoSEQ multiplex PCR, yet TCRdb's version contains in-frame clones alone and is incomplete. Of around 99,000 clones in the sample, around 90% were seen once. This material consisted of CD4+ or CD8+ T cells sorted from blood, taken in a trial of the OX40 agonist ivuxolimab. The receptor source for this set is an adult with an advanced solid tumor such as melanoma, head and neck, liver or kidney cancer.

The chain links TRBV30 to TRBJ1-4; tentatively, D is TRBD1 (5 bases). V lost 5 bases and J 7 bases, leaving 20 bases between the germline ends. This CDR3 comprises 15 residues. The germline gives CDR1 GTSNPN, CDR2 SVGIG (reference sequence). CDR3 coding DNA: TGTGCCTGGTCTCTGGGGGGGACCCTTGGTGAAAAACTGTTTTTT. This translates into CAWSLGGTLGEKLFF.

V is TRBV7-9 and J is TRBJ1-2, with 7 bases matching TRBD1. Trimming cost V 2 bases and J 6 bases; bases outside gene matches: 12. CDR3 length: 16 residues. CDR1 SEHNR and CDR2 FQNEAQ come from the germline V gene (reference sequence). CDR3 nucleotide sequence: TGTGCCAGCAGCTTACCTCCATCGACAGGGCAAGATGGCTACACCTTC. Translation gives CASSLPPSTGQDGYTF.

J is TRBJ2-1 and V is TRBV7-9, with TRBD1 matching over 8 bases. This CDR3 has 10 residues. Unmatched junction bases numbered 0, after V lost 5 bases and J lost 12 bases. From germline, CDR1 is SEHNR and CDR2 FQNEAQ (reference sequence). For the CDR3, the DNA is TGTGCCAGCAGCGGACAGGGGCAGTTCTTC. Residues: CASSGQGQFF. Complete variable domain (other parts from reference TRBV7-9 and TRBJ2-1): DTGVSQNPRHKITKRGQNVTFRCDPISEHNRLYWYRQTLGQGPEFLTYFQNEAQLEKSRLLSDRFSAERPKGSFSTLEIQRTEQGDSAMYLCASSGQGQFFGPGTRLTVL.

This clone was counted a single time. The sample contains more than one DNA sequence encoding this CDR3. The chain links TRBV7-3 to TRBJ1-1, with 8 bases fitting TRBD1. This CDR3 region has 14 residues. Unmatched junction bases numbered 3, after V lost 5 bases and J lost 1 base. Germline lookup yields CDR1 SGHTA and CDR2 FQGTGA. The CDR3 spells CASSPGQGNTEAFF. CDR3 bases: TGTGCCAGCAGCCCCGGACAGGGGAACACTGAAGCTTTCTTT. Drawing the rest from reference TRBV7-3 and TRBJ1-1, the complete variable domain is GAGVSQTPSNKVTEKGKYVELRCDPISGHTALYWYRQSLGQGPEFLIYFQGTGAADDSGLPNDRFFAVRPEGSVSTLKIQRTERGDSAVYLCASSPGQGNTEAFFGQGTRLTVV.

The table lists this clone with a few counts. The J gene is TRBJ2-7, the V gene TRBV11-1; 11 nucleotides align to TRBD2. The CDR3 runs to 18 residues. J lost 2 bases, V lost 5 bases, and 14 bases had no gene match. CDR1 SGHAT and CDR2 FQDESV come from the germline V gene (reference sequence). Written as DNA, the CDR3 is TGTGCCAGCAGCGCCCGTCTTAAAACTAGCGGGAGCCCCTACGAGCAGTACTTC. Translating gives CASSARLKTSGSPYEQYF.

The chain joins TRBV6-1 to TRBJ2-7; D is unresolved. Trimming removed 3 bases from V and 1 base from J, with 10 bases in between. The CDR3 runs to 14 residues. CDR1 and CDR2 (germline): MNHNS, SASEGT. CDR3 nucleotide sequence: TGTGCCAGCAGTGAGTTGGCCTTGTCCTACGAGCAGTACTTC. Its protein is CASSELALSYEQYF.

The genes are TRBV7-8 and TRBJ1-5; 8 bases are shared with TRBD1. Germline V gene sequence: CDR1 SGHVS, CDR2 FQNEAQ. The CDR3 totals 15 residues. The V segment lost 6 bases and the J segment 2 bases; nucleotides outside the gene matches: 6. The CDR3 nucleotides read TGTGCCAGCAGTCCACGGACAGGGCGCAATCAGCCCCAGCATTTT. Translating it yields CASSPRTGRNQPQHF.

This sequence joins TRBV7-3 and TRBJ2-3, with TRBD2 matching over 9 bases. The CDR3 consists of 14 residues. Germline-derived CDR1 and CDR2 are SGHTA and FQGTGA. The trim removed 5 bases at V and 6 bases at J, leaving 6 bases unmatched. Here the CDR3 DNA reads TGTGCCAGCAGCATGACTAGCGGAGCGGATACGCAGTATTTT. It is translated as CASSMTSGADTQYF.

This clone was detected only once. Here the CDR3 reads CASSELGTGGLTEAFF. CDR3 sequence (DNA): TGTGCCAGCAGTGAACTTGGGACAGGGGGTCTCACTGAAGCTTTCTTT. The rearrangement uses TRBV6-1 and TRBJ1-1, with 11 bases aligning to TRBD1. The CDR3 contains 16 residues. Germline V CDR1 and CDR2: MNHNS, SASEGT. V shed 2 bases, J shed 4 bases, and the junction held 6 bases outside the gene matches.

The CDR3 bases are TGTGCCAGCAGGGCGGGACAGGGGAGCGATGAGCAGTTCTTC. Translating gives CASRAGQGSDEQFF. J is TRBJ2-1 and V is TRBV2, with TRBD1 identical over 10 bases. V was clipped by 6 bases and J by 8 bases; unmatched bases: 7. Germline assignment: CDR1 SNHLY and CDR2 FYNNEI. The CDR3 spans 14 residues.

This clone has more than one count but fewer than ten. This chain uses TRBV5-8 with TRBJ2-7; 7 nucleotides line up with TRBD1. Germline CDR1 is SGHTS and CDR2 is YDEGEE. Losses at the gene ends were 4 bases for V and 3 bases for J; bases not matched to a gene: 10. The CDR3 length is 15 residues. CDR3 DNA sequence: TGTGCCAGCAGCCCACTTACCGGGACAGTCTACGAGCAGTACTTC. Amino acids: CASSPLTGTVYEQYF. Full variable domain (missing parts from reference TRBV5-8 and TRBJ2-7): EAGVTQSPTHLIKTRGQQATLRCSPISGHTSVYWYQQALGLGLQFLLWYDEGEERNRGNFPPRFSGRQFPNYSSELNVNALELEDSALYLCASSPLTGTVYEQYFGPGTRLTVT.

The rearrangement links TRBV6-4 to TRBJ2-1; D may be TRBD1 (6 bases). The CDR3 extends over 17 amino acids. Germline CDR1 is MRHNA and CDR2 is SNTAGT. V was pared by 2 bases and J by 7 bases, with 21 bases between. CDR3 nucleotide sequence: TGTGCCAGCAGTGACCATGGAACAGGGCCAGGGGTAAATGAGCAGTTCTTC. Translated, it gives CASSDHGTGPGVNEQFF.

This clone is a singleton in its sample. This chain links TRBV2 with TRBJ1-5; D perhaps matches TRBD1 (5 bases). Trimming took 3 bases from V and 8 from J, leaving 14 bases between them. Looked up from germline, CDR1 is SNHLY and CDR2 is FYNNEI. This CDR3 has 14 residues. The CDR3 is CASSEIFKQEPQHF. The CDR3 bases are TGTGCCAGCAGTGAGATTTTTAAACAGGAGCCCCAGCATTTT. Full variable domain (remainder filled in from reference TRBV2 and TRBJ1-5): EPEVTQTPSHQVTQMGQEVILRCVPISNHLYFYWYRQILGQKVEFLVSFYNNEISEKSEIFDDQFSVERPDGSNFTLKIRSTKLEDSAMYFCASSEIFKQEPQHFGDGTRLSIL.

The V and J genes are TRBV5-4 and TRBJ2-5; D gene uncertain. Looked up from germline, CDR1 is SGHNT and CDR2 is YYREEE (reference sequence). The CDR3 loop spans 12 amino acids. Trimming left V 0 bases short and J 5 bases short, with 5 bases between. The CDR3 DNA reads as TGTGCCAGCAGCTTGGGGTTGGAGACCCAGTACTTC. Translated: CASSLGLETQYF.

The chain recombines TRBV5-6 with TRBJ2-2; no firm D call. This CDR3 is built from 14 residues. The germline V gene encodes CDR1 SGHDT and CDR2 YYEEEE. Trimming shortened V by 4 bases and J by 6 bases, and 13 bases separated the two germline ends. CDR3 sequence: CASSRLSSAGELFF. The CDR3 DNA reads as TGTGCCAGCAGCCGCTTGAGTTCAGCCGGGGAGCTGTTTTTT.

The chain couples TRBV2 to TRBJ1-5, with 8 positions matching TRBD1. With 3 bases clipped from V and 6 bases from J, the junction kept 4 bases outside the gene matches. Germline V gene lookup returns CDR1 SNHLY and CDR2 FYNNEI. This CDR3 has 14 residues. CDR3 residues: CASSDAGGFQPQHF. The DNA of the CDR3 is TGTGCCAGCAGTGATGCAGGGGGCTTTCAGCCCCAGCATTTT.

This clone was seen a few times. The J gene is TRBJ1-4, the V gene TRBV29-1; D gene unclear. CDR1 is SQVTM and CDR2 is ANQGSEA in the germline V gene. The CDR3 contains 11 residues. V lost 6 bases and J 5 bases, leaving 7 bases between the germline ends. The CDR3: CSVHVNEKLFF. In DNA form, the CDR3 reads TGCAGCGTGCACGTCAATGAAAAACTGTTTTTT.

Written as DNA, the CDR3 is TGTGCCACGCTCCTCTCCGTGTCCGAGCAGTACTTC. It is translated as CATLLSVSEQYF. The J gene is TRBJ2-7, the V gene TRBV30; no reliable D call. This CDR3 spans 12 amino acids. Germline CDR1 GTSNPN, CDR2 SVGIG (reference sequence). V lost 8 bases, J lost 6 bases, and 17 bases lay in between.

CDR3 in DNA: TGTGCCAGCAGTAGGGGACGCTGGGGGATTGAGACCCAGTACTTC. This gives the protein CASSRGRWGIETQYF. The gene calls are TRBV6-1 and TRBJ2-5, with D tentatively TRBD1 or TRBD2 (5 bases each). This CDR3 is built from 15 residues. V was cut by 5 bases and J by 5 bases, with 18 bases left in between. Germline CDR1 is MNHNS and CDR2 is SASEGT.

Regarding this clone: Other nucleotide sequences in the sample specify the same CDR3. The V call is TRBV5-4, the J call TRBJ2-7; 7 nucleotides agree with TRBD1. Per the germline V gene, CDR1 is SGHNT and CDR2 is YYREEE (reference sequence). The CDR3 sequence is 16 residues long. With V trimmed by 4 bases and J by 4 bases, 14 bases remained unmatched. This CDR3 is CASSRGPQRDRYEQYF. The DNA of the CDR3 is TGTGCCAGCAGCCGGGGCCCACAAAGGGACAGATACGAGCAGTACTTC.

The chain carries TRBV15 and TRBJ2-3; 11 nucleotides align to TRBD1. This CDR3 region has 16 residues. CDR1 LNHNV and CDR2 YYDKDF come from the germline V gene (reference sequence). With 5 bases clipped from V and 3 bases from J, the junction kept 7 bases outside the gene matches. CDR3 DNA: TGTGCCACCAGCGTACGGACAGGGGGCCGGACAGATACGCAGTATTTT. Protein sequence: CATSVRTGGRTDTQYF.

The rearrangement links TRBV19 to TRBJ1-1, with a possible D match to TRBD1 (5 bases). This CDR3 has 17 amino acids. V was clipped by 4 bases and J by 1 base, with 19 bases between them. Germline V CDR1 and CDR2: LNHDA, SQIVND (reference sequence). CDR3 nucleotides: TGTGCCAGTAGTAGGGCCCCCCCCACGGGACGGAACACTGAAGCTTTCTTT. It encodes CASSRAPPTGRNTEAFF.

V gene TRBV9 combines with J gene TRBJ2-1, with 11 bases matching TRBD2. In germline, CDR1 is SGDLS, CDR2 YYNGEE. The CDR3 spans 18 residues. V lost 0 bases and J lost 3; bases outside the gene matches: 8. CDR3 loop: CASSVALAGGRNYNEQFF. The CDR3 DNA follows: TGTGCCAGCAGCGTAGCCCTAGCGGGAGGCCGAAACTACAATGAGCAGTTCTTC.

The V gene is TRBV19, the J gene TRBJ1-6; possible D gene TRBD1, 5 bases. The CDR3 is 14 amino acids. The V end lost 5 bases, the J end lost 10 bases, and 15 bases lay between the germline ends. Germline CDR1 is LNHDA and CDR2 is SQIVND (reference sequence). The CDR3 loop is CASSRDQGLSPLHF. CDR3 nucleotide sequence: TGTGCCAGTAGTCGGGACCAGGGCCTCTCACCCCTCCACTTT.

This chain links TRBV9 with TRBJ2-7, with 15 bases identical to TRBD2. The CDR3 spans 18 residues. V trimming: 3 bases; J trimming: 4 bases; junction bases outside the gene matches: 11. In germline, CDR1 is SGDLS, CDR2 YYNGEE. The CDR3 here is CASSAYASGTSGGYEQYF. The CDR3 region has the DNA TGTGCCAGCAGCGCCTACGCTTCCGGGACTAGCGGGGGGTACGAGCAGTACTTC. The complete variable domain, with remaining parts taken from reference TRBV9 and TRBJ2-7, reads DSGVTQTPKHLITATGQRVTLRCSPRSGDLSVYWYQQSLDQGLQFLIQYYNGEERAKGNILERFSAQQFPDLHSELNLSSLELGDSALYFCASSAYASGTSGGYEQYFGPGTRLTVT.

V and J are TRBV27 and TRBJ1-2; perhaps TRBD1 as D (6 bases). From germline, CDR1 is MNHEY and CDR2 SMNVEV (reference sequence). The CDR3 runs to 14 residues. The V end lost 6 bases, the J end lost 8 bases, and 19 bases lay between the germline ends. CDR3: CASRPLGGPGGYTF. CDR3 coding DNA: TGTGCCAGCAGACCCCTGGGGGGGCCTGGGGGCTACACCTTC.

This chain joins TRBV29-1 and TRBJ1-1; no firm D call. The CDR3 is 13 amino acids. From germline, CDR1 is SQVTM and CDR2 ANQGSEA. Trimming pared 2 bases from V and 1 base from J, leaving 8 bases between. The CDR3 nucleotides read TGCAGCGTTGAACTGGGCTGGAACACTGAAGCTTTCTTT. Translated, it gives CSVELGWNTEAFF.

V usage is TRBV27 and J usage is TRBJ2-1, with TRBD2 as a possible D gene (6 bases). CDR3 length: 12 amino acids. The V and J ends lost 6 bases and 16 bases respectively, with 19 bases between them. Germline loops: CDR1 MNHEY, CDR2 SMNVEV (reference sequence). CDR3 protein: CASRTGLWELFF. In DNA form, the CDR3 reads TGTGCCAGCAGAACGGGACTTTGGGAGTTATTCTTC.

CDR3 nucleotide sequence: TGCAGCGTTGGAGATGGGGCCAACGTCCTGACTTTC. Amino acid sequence: CSVGDGANVLTF. The genes are TRBV29-1 and TRBJ2-6; unclear D gene. The V gene's germline CDR1 is SQVTM and CDR2 ANQGSEA. Trimming stripped 4 bases from V and 3 bases from J, with 4 bases between. The CDR3 totals 12 residues.

The CDR3 is CASSIYRGGFFTEAFF. DNA of the CDR3: TGTGCCAGCAGTATATACAGGGGAGGCTTTTTCACTGAAGCTTTCTTT. The chain links TRBV27 to TRBJ1-1, with TRBD1 matching over 7 bases. The CDR3 extends over 16 amino acids. CDR1 MNHEY and CDR2 SMNVEV come from the germline V gene (reference sequence). V shed 5 bases and J 4 bases; nucleotides not matched to a gene: 13.